This T cell receptor beta chain derives from a study of neurological immune-mediated disorders. Study-level background: The 35 or so multiple sclerosis patients comprised 31 relapsing-remitting and 3 secondary progressive cases.

Using its own MiXCR run on the 5' RACE reads, TCRdb lists one record per CDR3 protein. The sample consists of roughly 70,000 distinct CDR3 sequences, 5.2% of them appearing once. PBMCs stored at -80 C, 2 million in total, were the source of the unsorted libraries. On this clonotype itself: The antigen remains undetermined. Compared with germline, one end of the junction differs, possibly owing to a read error.

Overall study findings and caveats: Patients with HTLV-1-associated myelopathy had the highest level of TCR clonal expansion, whereas patients with multiple sclerosis had the lowest level, falling beneath the level found in healthy controls. The absence of any CDR3 amino acid sequence shared by expanded clones across subjects suggests that repertoires were private in all groups.

Sequencing was carried out using PBMCs. This TCR was recovered from a woman in her twenties or thirties with multiple sclerosis.

This chain's CDR3 is CASSSPGSGAKVLTF. The CDR3 nucleotides are TGCGCCAGCAGCTCACCGGGCTCTGGGGCCAAAGTCCTGACTTTC. The V gene is TRBV5-1, the J gene TRBJ2-6; TRBD1 might be the D (5 bases). Per the germline V gene, CDR1 is SGHRS and CDR2 is YFSETQ. The CDR3 spans 15 residues.